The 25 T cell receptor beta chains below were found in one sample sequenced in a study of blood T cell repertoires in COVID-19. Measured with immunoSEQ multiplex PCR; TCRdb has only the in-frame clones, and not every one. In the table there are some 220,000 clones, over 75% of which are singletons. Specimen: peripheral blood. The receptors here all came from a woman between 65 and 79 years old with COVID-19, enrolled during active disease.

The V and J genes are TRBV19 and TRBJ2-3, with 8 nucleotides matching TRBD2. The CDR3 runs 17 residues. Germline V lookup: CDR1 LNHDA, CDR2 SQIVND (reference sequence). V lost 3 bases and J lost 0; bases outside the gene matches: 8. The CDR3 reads CASSIVTGGLSTDTQYF. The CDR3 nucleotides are TGTGCCAGTAGTATCGTCACGGGGGGGCTTAGCACAGATACGCAGTATTTT.

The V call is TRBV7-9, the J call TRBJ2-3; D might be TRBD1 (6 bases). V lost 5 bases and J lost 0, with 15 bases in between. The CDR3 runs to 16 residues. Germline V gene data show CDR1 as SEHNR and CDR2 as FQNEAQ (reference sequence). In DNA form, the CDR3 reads TGTGCCAGCAGCGCCACAGGGCAGGTTAGCACAGATACGCAGTATTTT. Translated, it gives CASSATGQVSTDTQYF.

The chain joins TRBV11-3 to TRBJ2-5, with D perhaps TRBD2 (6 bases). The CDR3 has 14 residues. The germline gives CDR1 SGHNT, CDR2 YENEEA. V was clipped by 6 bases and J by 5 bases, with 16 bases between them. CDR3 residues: CASSGGGLKETQYF. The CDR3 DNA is TGTGCCAGCAGTGGGGGAGGTCTAAAGGAGACCCAGTACTTC.

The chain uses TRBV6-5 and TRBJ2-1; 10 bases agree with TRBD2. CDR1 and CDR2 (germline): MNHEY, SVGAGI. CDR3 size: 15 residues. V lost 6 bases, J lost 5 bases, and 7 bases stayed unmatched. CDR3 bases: TGTGCCAGCAGCCGCGGACTAGCGGAGCACAATGAGCAGTTCTTC. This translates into CASSRGLAEHNEQFF.

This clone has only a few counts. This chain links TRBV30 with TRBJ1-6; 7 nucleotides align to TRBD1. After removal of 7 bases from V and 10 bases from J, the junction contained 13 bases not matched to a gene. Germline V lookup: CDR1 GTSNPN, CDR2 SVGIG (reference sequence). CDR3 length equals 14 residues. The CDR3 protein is CASSRQGLLSPLHF. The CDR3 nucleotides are TGTGCCTCTTCCAGACAGGGACTTTTATCACCCCTCCACTTT.

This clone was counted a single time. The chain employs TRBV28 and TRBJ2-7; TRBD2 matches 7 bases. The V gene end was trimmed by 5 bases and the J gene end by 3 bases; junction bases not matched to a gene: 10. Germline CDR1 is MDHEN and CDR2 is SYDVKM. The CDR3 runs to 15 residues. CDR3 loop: CASSPPGGEYYEQYF. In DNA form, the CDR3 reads TGTGCCAGCAGTCCCCCGGGAGGCGAGTACTACGAGCAGTACTTC.

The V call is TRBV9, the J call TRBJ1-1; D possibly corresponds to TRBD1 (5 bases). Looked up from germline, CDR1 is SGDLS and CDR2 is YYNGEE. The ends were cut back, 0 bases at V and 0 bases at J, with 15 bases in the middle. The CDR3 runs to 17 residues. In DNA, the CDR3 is TGTGCCAGCAGCGTAGATCAGGGTTTGGGAATGAACACTGAAGCTTTCTTT. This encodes CASSVDQGLGMNTEAFF.

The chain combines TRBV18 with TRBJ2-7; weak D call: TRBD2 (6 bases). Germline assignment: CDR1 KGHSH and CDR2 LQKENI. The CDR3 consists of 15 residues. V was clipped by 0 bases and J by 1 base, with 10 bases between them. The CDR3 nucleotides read TGTGCCAGCTCACCACCGGGGCTAGCGTCCTACGAGCAGTACTTC. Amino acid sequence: CASSPPGLASYEQYF.

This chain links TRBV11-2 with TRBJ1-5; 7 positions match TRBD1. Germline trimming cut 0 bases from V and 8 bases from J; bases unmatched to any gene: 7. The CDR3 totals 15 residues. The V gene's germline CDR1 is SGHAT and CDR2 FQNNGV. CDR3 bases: TGTGCCAGCAGCTTAGAGGGACAGCGATACGAGCCCCAGCATTTT. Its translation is CASSLEGQRYEPQHF.

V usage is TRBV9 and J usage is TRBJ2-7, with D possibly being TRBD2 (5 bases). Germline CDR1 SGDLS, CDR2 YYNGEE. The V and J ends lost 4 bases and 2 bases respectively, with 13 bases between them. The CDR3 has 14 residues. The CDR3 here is CASSPRTGTYEQYF. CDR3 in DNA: TGTGCCAGCAGCCCCCGGACGGGAACCTACGAGCAGTACTTC.

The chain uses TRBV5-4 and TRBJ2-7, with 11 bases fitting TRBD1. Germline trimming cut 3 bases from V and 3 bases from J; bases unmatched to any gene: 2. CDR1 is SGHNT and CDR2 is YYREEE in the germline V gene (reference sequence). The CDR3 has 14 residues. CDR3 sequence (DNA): TGTGCCAGCAGCTCAGGGACAGGGGGCTACGAGCAGTACTTC. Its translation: CASSSGTGGYEQYF.

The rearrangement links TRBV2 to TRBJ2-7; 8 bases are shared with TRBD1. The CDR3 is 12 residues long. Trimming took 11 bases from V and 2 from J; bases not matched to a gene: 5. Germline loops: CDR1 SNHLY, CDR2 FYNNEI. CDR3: CAPQDRAYEQYF. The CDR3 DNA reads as TGTGCCCCTCAGGACAGGGCCTACGAGCAGTACTTC.

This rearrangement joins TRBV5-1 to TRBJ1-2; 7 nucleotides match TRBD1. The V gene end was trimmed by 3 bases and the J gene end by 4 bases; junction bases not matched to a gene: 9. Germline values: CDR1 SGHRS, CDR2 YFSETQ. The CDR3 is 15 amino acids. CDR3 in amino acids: CASSSRTGRVYGYTF. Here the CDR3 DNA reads TGCGCCAGCAGCTCGAGGACAGGCCGTGTCTATGGCTACACCTTC. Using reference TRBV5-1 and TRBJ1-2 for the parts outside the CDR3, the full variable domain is KAGVTQTPRYLIKTRGQQVTLSCSPISGHRSVSWYQQTPGQGLQFLFEYFSETQRNKGNFPGRFSGRQFSNSRSEMNVSTLELGDSALYLCASSSRTGRVYGYTFGSGTRLTVV.

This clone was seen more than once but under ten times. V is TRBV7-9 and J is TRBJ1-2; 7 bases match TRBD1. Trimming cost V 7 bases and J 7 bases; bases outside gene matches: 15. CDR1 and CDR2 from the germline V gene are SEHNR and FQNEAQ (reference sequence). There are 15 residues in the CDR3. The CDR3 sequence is CASIPTGTVLRGYTF. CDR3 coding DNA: TGTGCCAGCATCCCCACCGGGACAGTTTTGCGTGGCTACACCTTC.

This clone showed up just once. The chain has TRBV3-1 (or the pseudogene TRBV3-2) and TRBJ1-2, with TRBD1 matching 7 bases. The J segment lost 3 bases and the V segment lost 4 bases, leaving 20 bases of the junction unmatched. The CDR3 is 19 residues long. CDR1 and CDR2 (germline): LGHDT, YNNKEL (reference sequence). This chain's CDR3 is CASSRRVWDSAGHYYGYTF. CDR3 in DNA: TGTGCCAGCAGCCGCAGAGTTTGGGACAGCGCCGGCCATTACTATGGCTACACCTTC.

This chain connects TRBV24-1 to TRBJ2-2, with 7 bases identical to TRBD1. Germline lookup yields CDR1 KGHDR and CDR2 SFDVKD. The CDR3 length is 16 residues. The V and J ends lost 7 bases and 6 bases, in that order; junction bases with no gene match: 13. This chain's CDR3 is CATSPQTTGKAGELFF. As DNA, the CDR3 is TGTGCCACCAGCCCCCAAACGACAGGGAAGGCCGGGGAGCTGTTTTTT.

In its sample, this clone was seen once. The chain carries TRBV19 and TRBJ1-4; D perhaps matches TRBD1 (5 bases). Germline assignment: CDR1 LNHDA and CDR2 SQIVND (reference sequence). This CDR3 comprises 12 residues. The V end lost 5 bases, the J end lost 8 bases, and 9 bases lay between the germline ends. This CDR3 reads CASSLRQEKLFF. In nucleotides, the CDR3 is TGTGCCAGTAGTCTACGACAGGAAAAACTGTTTTTT. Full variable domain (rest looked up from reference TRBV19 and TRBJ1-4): DGGITQSPKYLFRKEGQNVTLSCEQNLNHDAMYWYRQDPGQGLRLIYYSQIVNDFQKGDIAEGYSVSREKKESFPLTVTSAQKNPTAFYLCASSLRQEKLFFGSGTQLSVL.

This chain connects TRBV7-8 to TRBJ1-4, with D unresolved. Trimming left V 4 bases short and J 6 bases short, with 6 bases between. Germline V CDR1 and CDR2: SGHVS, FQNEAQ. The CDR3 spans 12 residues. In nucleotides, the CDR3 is TGTGCCAGCAGCTCAGAGGATGAAAAACTGTTTTTT. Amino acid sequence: CASSSEDEKLFF.

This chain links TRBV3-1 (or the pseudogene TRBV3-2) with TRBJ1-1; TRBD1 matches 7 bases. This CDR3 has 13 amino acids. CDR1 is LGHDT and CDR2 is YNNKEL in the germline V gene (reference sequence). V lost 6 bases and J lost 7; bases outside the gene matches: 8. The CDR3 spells CASSFTGASEAFF. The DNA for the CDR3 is TGTGCCAGCAGTTTTACAGGGGCCAGTGAAGCTTTCTTT.

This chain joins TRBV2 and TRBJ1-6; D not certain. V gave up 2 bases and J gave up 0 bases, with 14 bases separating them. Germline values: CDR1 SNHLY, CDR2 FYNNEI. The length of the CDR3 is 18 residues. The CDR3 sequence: CASSEPTTIFSYNSPLHF. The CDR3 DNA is TGTGCCAGCAGTGAACCAACAACCATCTTCTCCTATAATTCACCCCTCCACTTT.

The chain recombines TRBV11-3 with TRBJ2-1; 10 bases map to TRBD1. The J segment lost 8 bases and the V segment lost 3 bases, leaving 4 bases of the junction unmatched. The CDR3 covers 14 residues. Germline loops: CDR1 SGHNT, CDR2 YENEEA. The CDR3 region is CASSFGDRGHEQFF. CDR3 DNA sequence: TGTGCCAGCAGCTTCGGAGACAGGGGGCATGAGCAGTTCTTC.

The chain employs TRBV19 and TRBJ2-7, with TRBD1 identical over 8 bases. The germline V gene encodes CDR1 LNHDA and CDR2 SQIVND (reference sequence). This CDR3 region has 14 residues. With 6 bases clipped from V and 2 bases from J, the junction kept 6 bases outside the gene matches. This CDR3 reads CASRTGTGTYEQYF. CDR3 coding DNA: TGTGCCAGTAGGACCGGGACAGGAACCTACGAGCAGTACTTC.

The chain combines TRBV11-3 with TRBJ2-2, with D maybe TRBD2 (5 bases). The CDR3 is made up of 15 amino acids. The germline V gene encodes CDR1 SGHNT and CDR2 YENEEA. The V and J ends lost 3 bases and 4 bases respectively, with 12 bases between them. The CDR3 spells CASSFTGYGTGELFF. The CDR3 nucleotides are TGTGCCAGCAGCTTTACGGGGTACGGCACCGGGGAGCTGTTTTTT.

The CDR3 DNA sequence: TGTGCCAGCGGGTCCGGGGTTTCACCCCTCCACTTT. Amino acid sequence: CASGSGVSPLHF. The chain couples TRBV11-2 to TRBJ1-6; no clear D. Trimming took 8 bases from V and 9 from J, leaving 11 bases between them. The CDR3 length is 12 residues. Germline V lookup: CDR1 SGHAT, CDR2 FQNNGV.

The CDR3 protein is CASSSDQGAYTEAFF. In nucleotides, the CDR3 is TGTGCCAGCAGCAGCGATCAGGGGGCCTACACTGAAGCTTTCTTT. J is TRBJ1-1 and V is TRBV2; 8 bases are a match to TRBD1. Germline lookup yields CDR1 SNHLY and CDR2 FYNNEI. The CDR3 has 15 residues. The ends lost 6 bases at V and 3 bases at J; junction bases unmatched: 9.